The T cell receptor (beta chain) described here comes from a study of blood T cell repertoires in COVID-19. Study-wide context: The United States, Italy and Spain were the sources of the acute and convalescent COVID-19 samples. In each case, the material was cDNA or gDNA derived from T cells, B-cell-depleted T cells, or PBMCs.

This clone was found a few times. In the authors' workflow: Nucleated cell counts were estimated from reference gene primer amplification. The table came from immunoSEQ multiplex PCR; TCRdb's copy has only in-frame clones and leaves some out. V, J and clone size are those of that table, while D and trimming were read from the DNA. Here the sample spans about 98,000 clones, 81% being singletons. CDR3 length: 14 amino acids. V shed 2 bases and J shed 4 bases, with 11 bases lying between them. Germline V gene lookup returns CDR1 KGHSH and CDR2 LQKENI. Sample: peripheral blood. The chain couples TRBV18 to TRBJ1-2; no reliable D call. The receptor's source is a man aged 55-75 years with acute or convalescent COVID-19. CDR3 region: CASSPNGKSYGYTF. DNA of the CDR3: TGTGCCAGCTCACCAAACGGGAAGAGCTATGGCTACACCTTC.